Sequencing of this T cell receptor (beta chain) was carried out in a study of blood T cell repertoires in COVID-19. Those enrolled, adults aged 18 to 89 years, came from about two dozen US areas. Clinical history reported by participants formed the basis on which cohorts were assigned. Resolution of symptoms, clearance, or two negative PCRs was present in recovered Cohort 3 donors. Source study methods: Amplification from reference gene primers served as the basis for estimated nucleated cell counts. TCRdb keeps only in-frame clones here, not all; method: immunoSEQ multiplex PCR. The DNA gave D and trimming, while V, J and clone size come from that table. The sample lists under 200,000 clones, around 89% occurring once. CDR1 LNHNV and CDR2 YYDKDF come from the germline V gene (reference sequence). V dropped 5 bases and J dropped 0; count of bases not matched to a gene: 12. The CDR3 is made up of 17 amino acids.

This receptor was taken from a woman in her forties or fifties who had recovered from COVID-19. Sequencing was done on a sample of PBMCs or T cells enriched from blood (not recorded which). The chain recombines TRBV15 with TRBJ1-2; TRBD1 agrees at 7 bases. DNA of the CDR3: TGTGCCACCAGCCCCACTGACAGGGCATCCCCTAACTATGGCTACACCTTC. Residues: CATSPTDRASPNYGYTF.